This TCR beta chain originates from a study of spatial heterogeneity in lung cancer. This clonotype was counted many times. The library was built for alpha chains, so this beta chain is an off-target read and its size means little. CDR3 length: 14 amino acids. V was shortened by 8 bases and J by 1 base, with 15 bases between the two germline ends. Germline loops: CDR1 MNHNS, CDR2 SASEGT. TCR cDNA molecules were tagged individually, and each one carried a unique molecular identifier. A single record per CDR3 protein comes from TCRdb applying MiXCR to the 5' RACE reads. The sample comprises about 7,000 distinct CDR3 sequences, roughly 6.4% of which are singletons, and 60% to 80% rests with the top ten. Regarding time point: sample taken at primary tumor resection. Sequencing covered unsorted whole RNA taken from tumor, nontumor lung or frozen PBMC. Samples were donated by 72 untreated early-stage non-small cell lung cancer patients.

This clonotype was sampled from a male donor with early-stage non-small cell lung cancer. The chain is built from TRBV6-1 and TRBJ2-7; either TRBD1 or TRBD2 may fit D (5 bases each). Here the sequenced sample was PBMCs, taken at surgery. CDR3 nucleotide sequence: TGTGCCAGCGGGACCTGGGACGGTTCCTACGAGCAGTACTTC. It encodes CASGTWDGSYEQYF.